The T cell receptor beta chain under discussion was sequenced for a study of metastatic and nonmetastatic thyroid tumors. Looking at the study overall: From malignant and benign thyroid patients, repertoires in blood and in tumor or nodule tissue were compared.

No treatment of any kind had been given to any patient before thyroid surgery. Study-wide results and caveats: Benign nodules reportedly had significantly lower TCR beta diversity than malignant thyroid tumors in blood and tumor.

This CDR3 region has 15 residues. Germline CDR1 reads MGHRA; CDR2 reads YSYEKL. Trimming stripped 0 bases from V and 7 bases from J, with 16 bases between. The table lists this clone with many counts. What it binds is unknown. The authors' processing: Across clinicopathological groups, CDR3 differences served as the basis for building a distant-metastasis classifier for papillary thyroid cancer. TCRdb called clones again from the PCR reads with MiXCR. The V and J calls follow TCRdb's processing rather than the paper's. Among tens of thousands of clones listed, approximately 12% were seen once. This TCR came from a female donor with papillary thyroid cancer or a benign thyroid nodule (not recorded which). Some clones in this sample may be carry-over from other donors' samples. The sequencing input was blood. V and J are TRBV4-1 and TRBJ2-7; the D gene is possibly TRBD2 (5 bases). CDR3: CASSQDFIPEEEQYF. CDR3 bases: TGCGCCAGCAGCCAAGATTTCATCCCGGAGGAGGAGCAGTACTTC.